This T cell receptor (beta chain) was found in a study of Graves' ophthalmopathy and Graves' hyperthyroidism. Study as a whole: Sampling took place at initial diagnosis, with peripheral blood obtained before any treatment.

Ophthalmopathy was moderately-to-severely active, CAS at least 3, NOSPECS at least 4, lasting under 3 months. Amplification from RNA transcripts yielded the TCR beta CDR3 regions. HTBI primers served in a first-round RT-PCR, which a second-round multiplex PCR followed. TCRdb used MiXCR to reprocess the multiplex PCR reads, holding one entry per CDR3 protein. The sample lists approximately 640,000 distinct CDR3 sequences, about 38% occurring once. This CDR3 has 12 residues. V was shortened by 5 bases and J by 3 bases, with 11 bases between the two germline ends. Germline values: CDR1 SQVTM, CDR2 ANQGSEA. Study observations and caveats: Blood shared most expanded thyroid clonotypes above 0.001 frequency. The study's model predicted ophthalmopathy progression at 70.59% sensitivity and about 72% specificity.

A single count supports this clonotype. Its antigen is undetermined. This clonotype was obtained from an adult man with Graves' ophthalmopathy. J is TRBJ2-7 and V is TRBV29-1; D may correspond to TRBD1 or TRBD2 (5 bases each). Sample: peripheral blood. The CDR3 coding sequence is TGCAGCGTTATTAGGGACCGCTACGAGCAGTACTTC. Translation gives CSVIRDRYEQYF.